Presented here are 26 T cell receptor beta chains from one specimen sequenced in a study of human T cells and chemical hapten exposure (dated by TCRdb to the early 2020s). During library preparation, unique molecular identifiers were attached to individual cDNA molecules so that TCRs could be counted quantitatively and reproducibly. TCRdb itself trimmed the public reads at Q25 with fastp, ran MiXCR and retained productive beta chains. Every CDR3 protein is listed once, alongside the most common genes and DNA of its rows. The sample yields around 120,000 distinct CDR3 sequences; roughly 8.5% were counted once. The top ten constitute roughly 1.3% of the sample. Total RNA was extracted from unfractionated whole blood that had been collected in Tempus Blood RNA tubes. The sequenced sample consisted of whole blood. These receptors originate from a human donor in good health. Some clones in this sample may be carry-over from other donors' samples. Donor details come from another sample of the same person, matched by shared clones.

This clonotype was picked up many times. The chain links TRBV29-1 to TRBJ2-1, with a weak D call TRBD2 (6 bases). Germline V CDR1 and CDR2: SQVTM, ANQGSEA. Trimming removed 2 bases from V and 8 bases from J, with 7 bases in between. This CDR3 has 11 amino acids. This CDR3 is CSVETGDEQFF. The DNA of the CDR3 is TGCAGCGTTGAAACGGGGGATGAGCAGTTCTTC.

Ten or more counts support this clonotype. The chain combines TRBV6-5 with TRBJ1-6; D ambiguous. CDR1 MNHEY and CDR2 SVGAGI come from the germline V gene. The CDR3 consists of 18 residues. With 0 bases removed from V and 0 bases from J, the gap between germline ends came to 12 bases. The CDR3 region is CASSYSSFAGSYNSPLHF. In DNA form, the CDR3 reads TGTGCCAGCAGTTACTCGAGTTTTGCAGGCTCCTATAATTCACCCCTCCACTTT.

Details on this clonotype: This may come from a read error, since a much larger clone is one base off. CDR3: CARSYGGTSQGSTGELFF. The CDR3 coding sequence is TGTGCCAGAAGTTATGGCGGAACATCACAGGGGAGCACCGGGGAGCTGTTTTTT. V gene TRBV6-2 or TRBV6-3 combines with J gene TRBJ2-2; 7 bases match TRBD1. Germline V gene data show CDR1 as MNHEY and CDR2 as SVGEGT. The CDR3 loop spans 18 amino acids.

In this sample, this clonotype turned up many times. The V and J genes are TRBV27 and TRBJ1-5; D possibly corresponds to TRBD1 (5 bases). Between the trimmed V and J ends, which lost 2 bases and 6 bases, there was a span of 11 bases. The CDR3 is 14 amino acids. Germline loops: CDR1 MNHEY, CDR2 SMNVEV (reference sequence). CDR3 region: CASSLVIGGQPQHF. The DNA for the CDR3 is TGTGCCAGCAGTTTAGTCATCGGGGGTCAGCCCCAGCATTTT.

This clonotype was seen a few times. The V and J genes are TRBV5-1 and TRBJ1-1, with D maybe TRBD1 (5 bases). Germline V gives CDR1 SGHRS, CDR2 YFSETQ. V was clipped by 7 bases and J by 1 base, with 14 bases between them. This CDR3 contains 14 residues. The DNA for the CDR3 is TGCGCCAGCGCTCCGGACACTCAGAACACTGAAGCTTTCTTT. Protein product: CASAPDTQNTEAFF.

The genes are TRBV7-9 and TRBJ2-6, with unresolved D. The germline CDR1 and CDR2 sequences are SEHNR and FQNEAQ (reference sequence). This CDR3 comprises 14 residues. V was trimmed by 4 bases and J by 6 bases, leaving 10 bases between them. CDR3 coding DNA: TGTGCCAGCAGCTCAGATTTTACGGCCAACGTCCTGACTTTC. As protein: CASSSDFTANVLTF.

This sequence joins TRBV12-3 or TRBV12-4 and TRBJ2-7; unclear D gene. This CDR3 comprises 12 residues. Trimming left V 2 bases short and J 5 bases short, with 7 bases between. The CDR3 DNA reads TGTGCCAGCAGTTTAAAGTTCCACGAGCAGTACTTC. It translates to CASSLKFHEQYF.

This clonotype was seen repeatedly, ten times or more. V gene TRBV7-9 combines with J gene TRBJ1-1; D is ambiguous. The length of the CDR3 is 13 residues. V lost 1 base and J lost 4, with 7 bases in between. Germline V gene lookup returns CDR1 SEHNR and CDR2 FQNEAQ (reference sequence). CDR3 sequence reads: CASSLGFGTEAFF. As DNA, the CDR3 is TGTGCCAGCAGCTTAGGGTTCGGCACTGAAGCTTTCTTT.

This clonotype was found a few times. V usage is TRBV3-1 and J usage is TRBJ2-1, with D tentatively TRBD2 (5 bases). The V gene's germline CDR1 is LGHDT and CDR2 YNNKEL (reference sequence). The length of the CDR3 is 18 residues. The V end was cut by 1 base, the J end by 1 base, with 17 bases between. CDR3 sequence reads: CASSQVPPGLGSYNEQFF. The CDR3, as DNA: TGTGCCAGCAGCCAAGTCCCCCCGGGGTTGGGGTCCTACAATGAGCAGTTCTTC.

Only a few counts were recorded for this clonotype. The chain couples TRBV4-1 to TRBJ2-7; maybe TRBD2 (6 bases). This CDR3 contains 15 residues. Trimming pared 3 bases from V and 0 bases from J, leaving 12 bases between. The germline V gene has CDR1 MGHRA and CDR2 YSYEKL. The CDR3 region is CASSQIDGSSYEQYF. In DNA, the CDR3 is TGCGCCAGCAGCCAGATTGACGGGAGCTCCTACGAGCAGTACTTC.

This clonotype occurred many times. This chain joins TRBV4-1 and TRBJ1-6, with 10 nucleotides matching TRBD1. J gave up 7 bases and V 4 bases, and 7 bases lay outside the gene matches. The length of the CDR3 is 16 residues. Germline lookup yields CDR1 MGHRA and CDR2 YSYEKL. The DNA of the CDR3 is TGCGCCAGCAGCCCGCTGCAGGGACAGGGGAATTCACCCCTCCACTTT. Its translation: CASSPLQGQGNSPLHF.

This clonotype appeared a few times. The rearrangement uses TRBV2 and TRBJ2-1, with 12 bases matching TRBD2. Germline-derived CDR1 and CDR2 are SNHLY and FYNNEI. The CDR3 contains 14 residues. The junction had 4 bases not matched to a gene; V was cut back by 9 bases and J by 4 bases. The CDR3 protein is CARKTSGGYNEQFF. In DNA, the CDR3 is TGTGCCAGAAAGACTAGCGGGGGTTACAATGAGCAGTTCTTC.

This clonotype was seen many times. The rearrangement links TRBV20-1 to TRBJ1-5, with 9 positions matching TRBD1. The CDR3 has 16 amino acids. Germline V gene lookup returns CDR1 DFQATT and CDR2 SNEGSKA (reference sequence). Germline trimming cut 1 base from V and 6 bases from J; bases unmatched to any gene: 10. This CDR3 is CSARAPQDRGGQPQHF. As DNA, the CDR3 is TGCAGTGCTAGAGCCCCTCAGGACAGGGGAGGTCAGCCCCAGCATTTT.

This clonotype was found a few times. The chain joins TRBV21-1 to TRBJ2-2; whether TRBD2, the table's D call, matches the DNA was not checked. TRBV21-1 is classified as a pseudogene. The CDR3 totals 19 residues. CDR3 coding DNA: TGTGCCAGCAGCAAAGCTTGCTCAACCGGGACTGATAACACCGGGGAGCTGTTTTTT. It translates to CASSKACSTGTDNTGELFF.

V gene TRBV7-9 combines with J gene TRBJ2-5; D remains unclear. V dropped 3 bases and J dropped 0 bases, with 8 bases sitting between them. The CDR3 has 14 amino acids. CDR1 is SEHNR, CDR2 FQNEAQ, per germline (reference sequence). The CDR3 loop reads CASSFVSNQETQYF. The CDR3 DNA sequence: TGTGCCAGCAGCTTTGTCAGCAACCAAGAGACCCAGTACTTC.

This clonotype was seen repeatedly, ten times or more. V gene TRBV20-1 combines with J gene TRBJ2-1; no reliable D call. This CDR3 has 10 amino acids. CDR1 and CDR2 (germline): DFQATT, SNEGSKA (reference sequence). With 3 bases removed from V and 3 bases from J, the gap between germline ends came to 0 bases. The CDR3 sequence: CSASYNEQFF. The CDR3 DNA reads TGCAGTGCTAGCTACAATGAGCAGTTCTTC.

At least ten counts were recorded for this clonotype. This chain joins TRBV5-1 and TRBJ2-1, with 13 nucleotides matching TRBD2. V dropped 4 bases and J dropped 4; count of bases not matched to a gene: 5. CDR1 and CDR2 (germline): SGHRS, YFSETQ. This CDR3 spans 16 amino acids. In nucleotides, the CDR3 is TGCGCCAGCAGCGTCGGGACTAGCGGGAAGTACAATGAGCAGTTCTTC. Protein sequence: CASSVGTSGKYNEQFF.

The sample holds many counts of this clonotype. This chain uses TRBV7-2 with TRBJ1-1, with D hard to call. V lost 0 bases and J lost 3, with 14 bases in between. Germline V gene data show CDR1 as SGHTA and CDR2 as FQGNSA. This CDR3 spans 16 amino acids. CDR3 region: CASSLAGNEGDTEAFF. The CDR3 bases are TGTGCCAGCAGCTTAGCAGGGAATGAAGGTGACACTGAAGCTTTCTTT.

This clonotype was recorded a few times. The chain links TRBV12-3 or TRBV12-4 to TRBJ2-5; D remains ambiguous. The ends were cut back, 11 bases at V and 1 base at J, with 14 bases in the middle. The CDR3 contains 13 residues. CDR3 in DNA: TGTGCCTCTAGAGCCCCCCCCCAAGAGACCCAGTACTTC. Its translation is CASRAPPQETQYF.

The chain is built from TRBV6-1 and TRBJ1-2, with D perhaps matching TRBD1 (5 bases). The V end lost 0 bases, the J end lost 3 bases, and 14 bases lay between the germline ends. The germline V gene has CDR1 MNHNS and CDR2 SASEGT. The CDR3 has 16 residues. Written as DNA, the CDR3 is TGTGCCAGCAGTGAAGCGCTGCAGGGACGGTACTATGGCTACACCTTC. Its translation is CASSEALQGRYYGYTF.

This clonotype was counted at least ten times. The chain carries TRBV11-2 and TRBJ1-1; D gene unclear. Trimming removed 2 bases at V and 1 base at J, with 11 bases between. Germline CDR1 is SGHAT and CDR2 is FQNNGV. The CDR3 loop spans 15 amino acids. The CDR3 spells CASSLMGRRNTEAFF. In DNA, the CDR3 is TGTGCCAGCAGCTTAATGGGCAGGAGGAACACTGAAGCTTTCTTT.

In its sample, this clonotype was seen many times. The CDR3 protein is CATGNRGTGELFF. The CDR3 region has the DNA TGTGCCACAGGGAATCGGGGCACCGGGGAGCTGTTTTTT. The rearrangement joins TRBV19 to TRBJ2-2; possibly TRBD1 or TRBD2 for D (5 bases each). Trimming removed 10 bases from V and 4 bases from J, with 13 bases in between. The CDR3 length is 13 residues. Germline CDR1 LNHDA, CDR2 SQIVND (reference sequence).

This clonotype was counted only a few times. For the CDR3, the DNA is TGCAGTGCTAGTAAGATGGGGGACGTCACCTACAATGAGCAGTTCTTC. This translates into CSASKMGDVTYNEQFF. This chain joins TRBV20-1 and TRBJ2-1; D could derive from TRBD1 or TRBD2 (5 bases each). Germline CDR1 and CDR2: DFQATT and SNEGSKA (reference sequence). The CDR3 is made up of 16 amino acids. Trimming left V 3 bases short and J 2 bases short, with 17 bases between.

The table lists this clonotype with many counts. The chain is built from TRBV7-9 and TRBJ1-4; no firm D call. V shed 3 bases and J shed 1 base, with 9 bases lying between them. CDR1 and CDR2 (germline): SEHNR, FQNEAQ (reference sequence). CDR3 length equals 15 residues. CDR3 sequence: CASSFWTLTNEKLFF. CDR3 in DNA: TGTGCCAGCAGCTTTTGGACTTTAACTAATGAAAAACTGTTTTTT.

This clonotype was counted many times. The chain joins TRBV6-6 to TRBJ1-4; 9 bases map to TRBD1. Germline V gives CDR1 MNHNY, CDR2 SVGAGI (reference sequence). The CDR3 contains 18 residues. The trim removed 2 bases at V and 5 bases at J, leaving 12 bases unmatched. The CDR3 nucleotides are TGTGCCAGCAGTTACCACCCATCAAACAGGGGGCGGAATGAAAAACTGTTTTTT. The encoded protein is CASSYHPSNRGRNEKLFF.

This clonotype was observed a handful of times. This sequence joins TRBV14 and TRBJ2-3; a weak D match, TRBD2 (5 bases). Trimming stripped 0 bases from V and 0 bases from J, with 10 bases between. CDR3 length equals 16 residues. Germline V gene lookup returns CDR1 SGHDN and CDR2 FVKESK. CDR3 DNA: TGTGCCAGCAGCCAAGATCCGGGGTCTAGCACAGATACGCAGTATTTT. This translates into CASSQDPGSSTDTQYF.